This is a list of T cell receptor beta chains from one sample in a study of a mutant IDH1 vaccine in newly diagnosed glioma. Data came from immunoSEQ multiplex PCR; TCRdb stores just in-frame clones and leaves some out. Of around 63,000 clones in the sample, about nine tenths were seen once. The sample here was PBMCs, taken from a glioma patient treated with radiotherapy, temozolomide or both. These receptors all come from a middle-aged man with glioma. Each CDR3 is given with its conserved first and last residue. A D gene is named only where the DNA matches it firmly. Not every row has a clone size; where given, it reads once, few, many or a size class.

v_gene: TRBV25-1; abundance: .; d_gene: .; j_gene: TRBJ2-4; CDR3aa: CASSQGDIQYF; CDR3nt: TGTGCCAGCAGCCAGGGTGACATTCAGTACTTC
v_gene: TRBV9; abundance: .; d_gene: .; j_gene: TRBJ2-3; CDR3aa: CASSVTPSGTDTQYF; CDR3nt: TGTGCCAGCAGCGTAACCCCCAGCGGCACAGATACGCAGTATTTT
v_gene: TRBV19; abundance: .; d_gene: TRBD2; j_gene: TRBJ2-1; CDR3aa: CASSTYLAVSYNEQFF; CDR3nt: TGTGCCAGTAGTACCTACCTAGCGGTTTCCTACAATGAGCAGTTCTTC
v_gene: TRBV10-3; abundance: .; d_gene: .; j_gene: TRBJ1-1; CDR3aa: CAISDGRGGAFF; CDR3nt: TGTGCCATCAGTGATGGACGTGGGGGGGCTTTCTTT
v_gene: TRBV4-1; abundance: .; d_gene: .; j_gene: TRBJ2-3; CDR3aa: CASSQGSGPSGDTQYF; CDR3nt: TGCGCCAGCAGCCAAGGATCTGGCCCTAGTGGGGATACGCAGTATTTT
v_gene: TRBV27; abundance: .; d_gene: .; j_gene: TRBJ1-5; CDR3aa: CASSPRGGYSNQPQHF; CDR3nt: TGTGCCAGCAGTCCCCGGGGGGGATATAGCAATCAGCCCCAGCATTTT
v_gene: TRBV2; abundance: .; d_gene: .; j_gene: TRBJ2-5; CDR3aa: CASTSRRGREETQYF; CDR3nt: TGTGCCAGCACCTCGAGGAGGGGACGGGAAGAGACCCAGTACTTC
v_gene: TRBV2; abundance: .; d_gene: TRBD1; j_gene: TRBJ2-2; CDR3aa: CASDRVGTGELFF; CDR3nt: TGTGCCAGCGACAGGGTCGGCACCGGGGAGCTGTTTTTT
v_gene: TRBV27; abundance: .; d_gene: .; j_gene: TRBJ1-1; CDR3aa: CASSLSLQTEAFF; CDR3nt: TGTGCCAGCAGTTTATCGTTGCAGACAGAAGCTTTCTTT
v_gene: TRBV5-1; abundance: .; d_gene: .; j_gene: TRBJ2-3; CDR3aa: CASSSSPGTTDTQYF; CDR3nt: TGCGCCAGCAGCTCCTCCCCAGGTACGACAGATACGCAGTATTTT
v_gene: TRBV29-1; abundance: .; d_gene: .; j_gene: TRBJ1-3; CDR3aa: CSVAGGLGNTIYF; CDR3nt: TGCAGCGTTGCTGGGGGGTTGGGAAACACCATATATTTT
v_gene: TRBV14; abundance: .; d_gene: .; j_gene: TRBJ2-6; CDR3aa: CASSHDQGYGANVLTF; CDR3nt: TGTGCCAGCAGCCACGATCAGGGGTATGGGGCCAACGTCCTGACTTTC
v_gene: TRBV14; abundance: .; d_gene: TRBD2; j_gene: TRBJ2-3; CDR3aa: CASSRTSGRLSTDTQYF; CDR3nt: TGTGCCAGCAGCCGGACTAGCGGGAGGCTGAGCACAGATACGCAGTATTTT
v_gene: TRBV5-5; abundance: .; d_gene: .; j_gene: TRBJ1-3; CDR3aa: CASSSGGNTIYF; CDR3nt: TGTGCCAGCAGCTCGGGAGGAAACACCATATATTTT
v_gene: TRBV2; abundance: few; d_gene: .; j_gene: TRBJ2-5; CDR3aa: CASKGDFRETQYF; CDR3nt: TGTGCCAGCAAAGGGGACTTTCGGGAGACCCAGTACTTC
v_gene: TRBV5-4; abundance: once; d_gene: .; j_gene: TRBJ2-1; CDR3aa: CASSSLLYGGNYNEQFF; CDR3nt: TGTGCCAGCAGCAGCCTTTTATACGGAGGGAACTACAATGAGCAGTTCTTC
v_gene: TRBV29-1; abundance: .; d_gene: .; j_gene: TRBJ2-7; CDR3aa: CSARTADSYEQYF; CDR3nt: TGCAGCGCCAGGACAGCCGACTCCTACGAGCAGTACTTC
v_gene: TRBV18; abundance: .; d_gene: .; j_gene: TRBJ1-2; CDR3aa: CASSGGRGDYGYTF; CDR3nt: TGTGCCAGCTCAGGGGGAAGAGGGGACTATGGCTACACCTTC
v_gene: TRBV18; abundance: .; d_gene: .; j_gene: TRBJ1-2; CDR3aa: CASSPSTGLGGYTF; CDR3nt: TGTGCCAGCTCACCGAGCACAGGGCTGGGAGGCTACACCTTC
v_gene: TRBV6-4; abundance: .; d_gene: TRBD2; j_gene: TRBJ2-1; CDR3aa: CASSVLAGENNEQFF; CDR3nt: TGTGCCAGCAGTGTACTAGCGGGAGAGAACAATGAGCAGTTCTTC
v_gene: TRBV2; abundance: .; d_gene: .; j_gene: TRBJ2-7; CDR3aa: CASSDPGGRFSVEQYF; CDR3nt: TGTGCCAGCAGTGATCCCGGGGGGCGTTTTTCAGTCGAGCAGTACTTC
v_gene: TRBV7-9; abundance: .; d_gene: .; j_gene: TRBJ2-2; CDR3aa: CASSHYTGELFF; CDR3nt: TGTGCCAGCAGTCATTACACCGGGGAGCTGTTTTTT
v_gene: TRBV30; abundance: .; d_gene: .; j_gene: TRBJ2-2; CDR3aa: CAWSRAGLNTGELFF; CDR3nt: TGTGCCTGGAGTCGGGCAGGTCTGAACACCGGGGAGCTGTTTTTT
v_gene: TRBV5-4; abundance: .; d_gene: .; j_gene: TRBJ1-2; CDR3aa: CASSLASDRDQRGYTF; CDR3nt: TGTGCCAGCAGCTTGGCCTCGGACCGGGACCAACGGGGCTACACCTTC
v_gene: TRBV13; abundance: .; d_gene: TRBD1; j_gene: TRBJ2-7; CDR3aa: CASSQRRTGIGYEQYF; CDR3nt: TGTGCCAGCAGCCAGCGTCGGACAGGGATTGGCTACGAGCAGTACTTC
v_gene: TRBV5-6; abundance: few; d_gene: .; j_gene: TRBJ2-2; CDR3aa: CASSLAGMNTGELFF; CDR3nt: TGTGCCAGCAGCTTGGCGGGGATGAACACCGGGGAGCTGTTTTTT
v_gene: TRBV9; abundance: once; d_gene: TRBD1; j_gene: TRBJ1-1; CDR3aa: CASSATGAAFSEAFF; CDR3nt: TGTGCCAGCAGCGCCACAGGGGCTGCGTTCTCTGAAGCTTTCTTT
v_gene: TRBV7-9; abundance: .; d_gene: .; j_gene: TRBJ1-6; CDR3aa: CASSPSVGANNSPLHF; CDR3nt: TGTGCCAGCAGCCCTAGCGTGGGGGCGAATAATTCACCCCTCCACTTT
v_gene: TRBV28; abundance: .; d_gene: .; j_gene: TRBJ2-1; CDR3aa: CASSWIRQYNEQFF; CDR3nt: TGTGCCAGCAGTTGGATCCGACAGTACAATGAGCAGTTCTTC
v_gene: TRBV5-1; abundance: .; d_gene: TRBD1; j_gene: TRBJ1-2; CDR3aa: CASSLTGEENYGYTF; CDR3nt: TGCGCCAGCAGCTTGACAGGGGAAGAGAACTATGGCTACACCTTC
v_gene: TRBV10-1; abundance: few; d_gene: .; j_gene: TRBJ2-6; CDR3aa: CASSVCPRSHKSGHVLTF; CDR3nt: TGCGCCAGCAGTGTTTGCCCAAGATCGCACAAGTCGGGCCACGTCCTGACTTTC
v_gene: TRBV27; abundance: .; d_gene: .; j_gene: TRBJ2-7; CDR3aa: CASSLSGDSNSYEQYF; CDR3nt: TGTGCCAGCAGTTTATCGGGAGACTCCAACTCCTACGAGCAGTACTTC
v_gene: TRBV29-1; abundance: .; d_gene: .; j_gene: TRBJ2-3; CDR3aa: CTIVRGGTDTQYF; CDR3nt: TGTACGATTGTGCGGGGCGGCACAGATACGCAGTATTTT
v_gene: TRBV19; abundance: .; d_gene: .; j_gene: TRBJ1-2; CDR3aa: CASSIDGRGYTF; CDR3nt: TGTGCCAGTAGTATAGACGGCCGAGGTTACACCTTC
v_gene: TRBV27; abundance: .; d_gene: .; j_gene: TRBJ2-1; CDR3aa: CASSLFPSSYNEQFF; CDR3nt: TGTGCCAGCAGTTTATTCCCCAGCTCCTACAATGAGCAGTTCTTC
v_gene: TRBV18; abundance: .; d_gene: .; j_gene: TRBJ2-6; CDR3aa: CASSLTGGPGANVLTF; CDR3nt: TGTGCCAGCTCACTCACCGGGGGTCCTGGGGCCAACGTCCTGACTTTC
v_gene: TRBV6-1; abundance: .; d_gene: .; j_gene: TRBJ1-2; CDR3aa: CASSEVISYGYTF; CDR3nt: TGTGCCAGCAGTGAAGTTATATCCTATGGCTACACCTTC
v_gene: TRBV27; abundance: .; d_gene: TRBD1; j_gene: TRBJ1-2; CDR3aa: CASQRQGTYGYTF; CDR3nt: TGTGCCAGCCAGCGACAGGGAACCTATGGCTACACCTTC
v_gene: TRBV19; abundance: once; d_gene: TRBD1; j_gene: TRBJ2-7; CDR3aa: CASSKTGYDGEQYF; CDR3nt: TGTGCCAGTAGTAAGACAGGGTACGATGGGGAGCAGTACTTC
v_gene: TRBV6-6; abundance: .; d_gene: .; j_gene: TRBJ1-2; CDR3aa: CASSYPGENYGYTF; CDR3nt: TGTGCCAGCAGTTACCCTGGGGAGAACTATGGCTACACCTTC
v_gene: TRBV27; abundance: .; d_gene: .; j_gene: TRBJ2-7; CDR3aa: CASSLTGAPTKQYF; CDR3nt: TGTGCCAGCAGTTTAACAGGAGCCCCTACGAAGCAGTACTTC
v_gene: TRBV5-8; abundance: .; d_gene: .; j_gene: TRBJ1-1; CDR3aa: CASSYYGGAFF; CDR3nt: TGTGCCAGCAGCTACTACGGTGGCGCTTTCTTT
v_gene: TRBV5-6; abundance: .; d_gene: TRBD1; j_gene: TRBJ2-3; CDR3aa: CASSLGGQGADTQYF; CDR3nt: TGTGCCAGCAGCTTGGGGGGACAGGGGGCAGATACGCAGTATTTT
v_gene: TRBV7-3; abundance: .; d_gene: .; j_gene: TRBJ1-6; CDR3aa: CASSSTMGSSPLHF; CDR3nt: TGTGCCAGCAGCTCTACGATGGGGTCTTCACCCCTCCACTTT
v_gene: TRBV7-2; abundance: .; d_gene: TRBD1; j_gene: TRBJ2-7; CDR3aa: CASSFKGQGSEQYF; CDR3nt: TGTGCCAGCAGCTTTAAGGGACAGGGGTCCGAGCAGTACTTC
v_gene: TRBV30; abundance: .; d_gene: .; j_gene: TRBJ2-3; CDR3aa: CASTGTLTDTQYF; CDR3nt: TGTGCTTCTACAGGGACCCTCACAGATACGCAGTATTTT
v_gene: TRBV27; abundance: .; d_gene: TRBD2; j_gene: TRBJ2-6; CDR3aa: CASTTPGRGSGANVLTF; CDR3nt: TGTGCCAGCACGACCCCGGGGAGGGGATCTGGGGCCAACGTCCTGACTTTC
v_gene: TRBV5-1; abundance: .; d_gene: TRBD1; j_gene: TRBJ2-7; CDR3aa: CASSSGQGPYEQYF; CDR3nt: TGCGCCAGCAGCTCGGGACAGGGACCCTACGAGCAGTACTTC
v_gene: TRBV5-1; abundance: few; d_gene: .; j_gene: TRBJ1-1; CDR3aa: CASSLGSRAPHTEAFF; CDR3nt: TGCGCCAGCAGCTTGGGTTCGAGGGCGCCCCACACTGAAGCTTTCTTT
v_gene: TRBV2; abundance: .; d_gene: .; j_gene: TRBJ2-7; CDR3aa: CASRDVGGQYF; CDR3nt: TGTGCCAGCAGGGACGTAGGAGGGCAGTACTTC
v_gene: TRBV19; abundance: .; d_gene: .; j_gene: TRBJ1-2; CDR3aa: CASSLPRGVYGYTF; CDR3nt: TGTGCCAGTAGCCTACCCCGAGGGGTCTATGGCTACACCTTC
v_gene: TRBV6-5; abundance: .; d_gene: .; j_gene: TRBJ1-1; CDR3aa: CASSYSETNTEAFF; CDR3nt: TGTGCCAGCAGTTACTCGGAAACGAACACTGAAGCTTTCTTT
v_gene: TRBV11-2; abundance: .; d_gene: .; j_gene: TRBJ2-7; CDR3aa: CASSLGHWASLEGGEEQYF; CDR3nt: TGTGCCAGCAGCTTAGGACATTGGGCTAGCTTAGAAGGGGGGGAGGAGCAGTACTTC
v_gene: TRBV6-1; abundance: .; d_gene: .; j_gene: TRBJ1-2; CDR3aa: CASSTPQGGRYGYTF; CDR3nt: TGTGCCAGCAGTACTCCGCAGGGAGGGAGGTATGGCTACACCTTC